The clone carrying this T cell receptor (beta chain) was found once. The record originates from a study of blood T cell repertoires in COVID-19. Study information: Collection of acute and convalescent COVID-19 samples took place in the United States, Italy and Spain. In each case, the material was cDNA or gDNA derived from T cells, B-cell-depleted T cells, or PBMCs.

Per the study methods: Estimates of nucleated cell counts were drawn from the amplification of reference gene primers. Using immunoSEQ multiplex PCR, the repertoire was profiled, and TCRdb retains in-frame clones only, with some absent. D and trimming come from the DNA, and the V and J calls and clone size come from that table. The data show under 250,000 clones, 80% to 90% seen once. Germline V gene sequence: CDR1 KGHDR, CDR2 SFDVKD. The CDR3 runs to 18 residues. J lost 5 bases, V lost 3 bases, and 17 bases had no gene match. Sequencing used peripheral blood. The TCR comes from a middle-aged man with active or convalescent COVID-19. The chain carries TRBV24-1 and TRBJ2-5; 7 positions agree with TRBD1. The CDR3 loop is CATSDPNPMTGRRETQYF. The DNA of the CDR3 is TGTGCCACCAGTGATCCAAACCCGATGACAGGGAGAAGGGAGACCCAGTACTTC.